Listed below are T cell receptor beta chains from one sample, sequenced in a study of graft-versus-host responses after intestinal transplantation. TCRdb's table, derived via immunoSEQ multiplex PCR, lists solely in-frame clones and lacks some. The sample has tens of thousands of clones, 85% to 95% seen once. Antigens for these TCRs are unknown. Sequenced here: unstimulated CD8+ T cells sorted from spleen or lymph node cells, sampled before intestinal transplant. The receptors shown here come from a human donor who received an intestinal transplant. CDR3s include the opening cysteine and the closing phenylalanine or tryptophan. The order of the fields is V gene, D gene, J gene, clone size, CDR3 length, CDR3 DNA, CDR3 protein. D genes are given only for firm matches. Size is omitted from some rows. Given values are once, few, many or a class for expanded clones.

>TRBV2|TRBD2|TRBJ2-7|-|14
TGTGCCAGCAGTGAGCGCGGGAGCCCCCACGAGCAGTACTTC
CASSERGSPHEQYF
>TRBV21-1|-|TRBJ1-4|-|14
TGTGCCAACGTACACCTAGCAACTAATGAAAAACTGTTTTTT
CANVHLATNEKLFF
>TRBV4-1|TRBD1|TRBJ2-7|-|15
TGCGCCAGCAGCCACGCTGGACAGGGGGATCACGAGCAGTACTTC
CASSHAGQGDHEQYF
>TRBV9|-|TRBJ2-7|-|13
TGTGCCAGCAGCGTAGGGGTTTCCTACGAGCAGTACTTC
CASSVGVSYEQYF
>TRBV9|-|TRBJ1-5|once|17
TGTGCCAGCAGCGTAGTAAGGTTGCCAGAAAACAATCAGCCCCAGCATTTT
CASSVVRLPENNQPQHF
>TRBV7-9|-|TRBJ2-7|-|12
TGTGCCAGCAGCTTACCCTTCTACGAGCAGTACTTC
CASSLPFYEQYF
>TRBV27|TRBD2|TRBJ2-4|-|16
TGTGCCAGCAGTTCCCTAGCGGGAGGGCCTCTCCGCATTCAGTACTTC
CASSSLAGGPLRIQYF
>TRBV6-5|-|TRBJ1-4|-|14
TGTGCCAGCAGTTACTCGGGAACTAATGAAAAACTGTTTTTT
CASSYSGTNEKLFF
>TRBV11-2|-|TRBJ2-5|-|16
TGTGCCAGCAGCTTAGGCGGAGGCGAACCACAAGAGACCCAGTACTTC
CASSLGGGEPQETQYF
>TRBV7-9|-|TRBJ1-1|-|11
TGTGCCAGCAGCTTATCGGCTGAAGCTTTCTTT
CASSLSAEAFF
>TRBV6-5|-|TRBJ2-7|-|15
TGTGCCAGCAGTGGGAGGACAGGAGGATTCTACGAGCAGTACTTC
CASSGRTGGFYEQYF
>TRBV5-8|-|TRBJ1-1|-|14
TGTGCCAGCAGCTTGGGGACTCGGGGGACTGAAGCTTTCTTT
CASSLGTRGTEAFF
>TRBV29-1|-|TRBJ2-7|-|14
TGCAGCGTTGAGGAGAGATTAAGGGGTGACGAGCAGTACTTC
CSVEERLRGDEQYF
>TRBV4-2|-|TRBJ1-5|-|15
TGTGCCAGCAGCCAAGACAGGGGAAGCAATCAGCCCCAGCATTTT
CASSQDRGSNQPQHF
>TRBV18|TRBD1|TRBJ2-7|-|14
TGTGCCAGCTCACTGGGGACAGACTTCTACGAGCAGTACTTC
CASSLGTDFYEQYF
>TRBV7-9|-|TRBJ2-1|-|14
TGTGCCAGCAGCATCGGAGCCTCTTTCAATGAGCAGTTCTTC
CASSIGASFNEQFF
>TRBV29-1|-|TRBJ2-1|-|16
TGCAGCGTTGTATCTGGATTCGGGACCAAGGCTAATGAGCAGTTCTTC
CSVVSGFGTKANEQFF
>TRBV30|TRBD2|TRBJ2-7|-|15
TGTGCCTGGAGTGTGTATCGGGGGGAATTAGTCGAGCAGTACTTC
CAWSVYRGELVEQYF